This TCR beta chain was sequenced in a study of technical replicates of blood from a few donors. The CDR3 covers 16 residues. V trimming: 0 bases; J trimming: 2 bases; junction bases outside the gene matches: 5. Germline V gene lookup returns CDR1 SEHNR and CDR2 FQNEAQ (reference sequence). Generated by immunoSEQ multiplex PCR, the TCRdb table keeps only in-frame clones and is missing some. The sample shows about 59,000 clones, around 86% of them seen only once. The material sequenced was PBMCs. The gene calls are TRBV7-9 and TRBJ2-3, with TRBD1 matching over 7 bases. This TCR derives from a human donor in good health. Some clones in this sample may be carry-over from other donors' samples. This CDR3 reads CASSLAVGQPTDTQYF. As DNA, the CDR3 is TGTGCCAGCAGCTTAGCGGTGGGACAGCCCACAGATACGCAGTATTTT.